A selection of T cell receptor beta chains follows, all from one sample in a study of blood T cells in healthy people across ages. TCRdb re-called the 5' RACE reads with MiXCR, one entry per CDR3 protein. The table has around 1.5 million distinct CDR3 sequences, around 59% seen once. The sample was blood. The receptors here all came from a man aged 18 to 30 in good health. CDR3s include the opening cysteine and the closing phenylalanine or tryptophan. Fields, in order: CDR3 protein, CDR3 DNA, clone size, D gene, J gene, V gene. The D gene is left open where the match is weak. Part of the rows lack a size; the others show once, few, many or a class for expanded clones.

CASNTGTSGVGGEQFF	TGCGCCAGCAACACCGGGACTAGCGGGGTCGGTGGTGAGCAGTTCTTC	few	TRBD2	TRBJ2-1	TRBV5-1
CASSEADRVSYEQYF	TGTGCCAGCAGTGAAGCGGACAGGGTCTCCTACGAGCAGTACTTC	once	TRBD1	TRBJ2-7	TRBV6-1
CAISEQTNTGELFF	TGTGCCATCAGTGAGCAGACGAACACCGGGGAGCTGTTTTTT	.	.	TRBJ2-2	TRBV10-3
CSALAGDNEQFF	TGCAGCGCCTTAGCGGGGGACAATGAGCAGTTCTTC	few	TRBD2	TRBJ2-1	TRBV29-1
CSVPDNSYNEQFF	TGCAGTGTTCCGGACAACTCCTACAATGAGCAGTTCTTC	.	.	TRBJ2-1	TRBV20-1
CASSRYRGGLQETQYF	TGTGCCAGCAGCCGCTACCGAGGAGGTCTTCAAGAGACCCAGTACTTC	.	.	TRBJ2-5	TRBV7-6
CASGGDRQETQYF	TGTGCCAGCGGTGGGGACAGGCAAGAGACCCAGTACTTC	few	TRBD1	TRBJ2-5	TRBV4-2
CSVSRGIANIQYF	TGCAGCGTTTCCAGGGGCATCGCAAACATTCAGTACTTC	.	.	TRBJ2-4	TRBV29-1
CASTPEGVNYGYTF	TGCGCCAGCACCCCCGAGGGGGTTAACTATGGCTACACCTTC	.	.	TRBJ1-2	TRBV5-1
CASMARGSSYDEQFF	TGTGCCAGCATGGCGCGGGGGTCATCCTACGATGAGCAGTTCTTC	.	TRBD2	TRBJ2-1	TRBV3-1
CASSFDGQALNSPLHF	TGCGCCAGCAGCTTCGACGGACAGGCCCTAAATTCACCCCTCCACTTT	.	TRBD1	TRBJ1-6	TRBV5-1
CASSPFIQRDTDTQYF	TGTGCCAGCAGCCCCTTCATCCAGCGGGACACAGATACGCAGTATTTT	.	TRBD2	TRBJ2-3	TRBV3-1
CASIKGLQTEAFF	TGTGCCAGCATAAAAGGGCTGCAGACTGAAGCTTTCTTT	.	.	TRBJ1-1	TRBV6-2/TRBV6-3
CASKGLYEQYF	TGTGCCAGCAAGGGGCTTTACGAGCAGTACTTC	.	.	TRBJ2-7	TRBV2
CAWSADLTRTEAFF	TGTGCCTGGAGTGCCGACCTAACCCGTACTGAAGCTTTCTTT	.	.	TRBJ1-1	TRBV30
CASSQDFRGRGYNEQFF	TGTGCCAGCAGCCAAGATTTTAGGGGCCGGGGCTACAATGAGCAGTTCTTC	.	.	TRBJ2-1	TRBV4-2
CAVGRDGMNTEAFF	TGTGCCGTCGGGCGGGACGGAATGAACACTGAAGCTTTCTTT	.	.	TRBJ1-1	TRBV10-3
CSLNLGVDSPLHF	TGCAGCCTAAACCTGGGAGTAGATTCACCCCTCCACTTT	.	.	TRBJ1-6	TRBV20-1
CSARDLRLGEKLFF	TGCAGTGCTAGAGATCTTCGTTTGGGGGAAAAACTGTTTTTT	.	.	TRBJ1-4	TRBV20-1
CASSTGTGGRTLHF	TGTGCCAGCAGCACCGGGACAGGGGGAAGGACCCTCCACTTT	.	TRBD1	TRBJ1-6	TRBV6-5